A selection of T cell receptor beta chains follows, all from one sample in a study of blood T cells in healthy people across ages. One entry per CDR3 protein, called by TCRdb with MiXCR from the 5' RACE reads. Of fewer than 950,000 distinct CDR3 sequences listed, 50% to 65% are singletons. Sequenced: blood. The receptors derive from a man older than 75 in good health. CDR3s include the opening cysteine and the closing phenylalanine or tryptophan. A D gene is named only where the DNA matches it firmly. A clone size is listed for some rows: how often the clone was seen (once, few, many), or a class if it is expanded.

.,TRBV2,TRBJ1-1,.,CASSLGWGVTEAFF,TGTGCCAGCAGTCTTGGTTGGGGGGTCACTGAAGCTTTCTTT
.,TRBV14,TRBJ2-1,.,CASSHGRGAEQFF,TGTGCCAGCAGCCATGGGCGCGGAGCTGAGCAGTTCTTC
.,TRBV5-1,TRBJ1-6,TRBD1,CASSLSTGNNSPLHF,TGCGCCAGCAGCTTGTCGACAGGGAATAATTCACCCCTCCACTTT
.,TRBV3-1,TRBJ1-5,.,CASSQEYGGHNQPQHF,TGTGCCAGCAGCCAAGAATATGGGGGTCACAATCAGCCCCAGCATTTT
.,TRBV7-2,TRBJ2-7,TRBD2,CASSLVGGTSGSRNEQYF,TGTGCCAGCAGCTTAGTTGGGGGGACTAGCGGGAGTAGGAACGAGCAGTACTTC
.,TRBV5-1,TRBJ1-1,.,CASSLDGAGPMNAEAFF,TGCGCCAGCAGCTTGGATGGGGCAGGACCTATGAACGCTGAAGCTTTCTTT
.,TRBV5-1,TRBJ2-3,TRBD1,CASSLAWTGLSDTQYF,TGCGCCAGCAGCTTGGCCTGGACAGGTCTGTCAGATACGCAGTATTTT
few,TRBV20-1,TRBJ2-7,TRBD1,CSASPTGRPTYEQYF,TGCAGTGCTAGCCCGACAGGGCGACCTACCTACGAGCAGTACTTC
.,TRBV10-3,TRBJ2-1,TRBD2,CAISGPAVAGAENEQFF,TGTGCCATCAGTGGCCCCGCGGTAGCGGGAGCTGAGAATGAGCAGTTCTTC
.,TRBV13,TRBJ1-6,TRBD1,CASSWGQGKNSPLHF,TGTGCCAGCAGCTGGGGACAGGGGAAAAATTCACCCCTCCACTTT
.,TRBV27,TRBJ2-1,.,CASSLKLESRDEQFF,TGTGCCAGCAGTTTAAAACTAGAATCCAGAGATGAGCAGTTCTTC
.,TRBV6-5,TRBJ2-5,.,CASRKARGGETQYF,TGTGCCAGCAGGAAAGCCAGAGGGGGGGAGACCCAGTACTTC
.,TRBV20-1,TRBJ2-5,.,CSARFINEQYF,TGCAGTGCTCGCTTCATCAATGAGCAGTACTTC
.,TRBV27,TRBJ2-7,.,CASSLRGATYNEQYF,TGTGCCAGCAGTTTAAGAGGGGCAACCTACAATGAGCAGTACTTC
.,TRBV11-1,TRBJ2-1,.,CASSPDPTSYNEQFF,TGTGCCAGCAGCCCGGACCCAACGAGCTACAATGAGCAGTTCTTC
.,TRBV3-1,TRBJ2-7,.,CASSRESGTGEQYF,TGTGCCAGCAGCCGAGAATCCGGGACGGGAGAGCAGTACTTC
.,TRBV2,TRBJ2-7,TRBD2,CASTVAGHAYEQYF,TGTGCCAGCACTGTAGCGGGGCATGCCTACGAGCAGTACTTC
.,TRBV11-2,TRBJ2-7,TRBD1,CASSSLGQGKKDEQYF,TGTGCCAGCAGCTCCCTCGGACAGGGGAAAAAGGACGAGCAGTACTTC
once,TRBV9,TRBJ2-1,TRBD2,CASSDGFRLAGANEQFF,TGTGCCAGCAGCGACGGCTTTAGGCTAGCGGGAGCCAATGAGCAGTTCTTC
few,TRBV5-5,TRBJ2-1,.,CASSGLLDEQFF,TGTGCCAGCAGCGGACTTCTGGATGAGCAGTTCTTC
few,TRBV20-1,TRBJ1-4,.,CSARNQEKLFF,TGCAGTGCTAGGAACCAGGAAAAACTGTTTTTT
.,TRBV11-2,TRBJ2-6,TRBD1,CASSLDRAGANVLTF,TGTGCCAGCAGCCTAGACAGGGCTGGGGCCAACGTCCTGACTTTC
.,TRBV5-1,TRBJ2-1,TRBD2,CASSLVPSGADEQFF,TGCGCCAGCAGCTTGGTACCTAGCGGGGCGGATGAGCAGTTCTTC
.,TRBV29-1,TRBJ2-3,TRBD1,CSVAGTVGRCAYF,TGCAGCGTAGCCGGGACAGTAGGCAGATGCGCGTATTTT
.,TRBV28,TRBJ1-2,.,CASSPLKYGYTF,TGTGCCAGCAGCCCTCTGAAATATGGCTACACCTTC
few,TRBV9,TRBJ2-6,.,CASSVEGAGANVLTF,TGTGCCAGCAGCGTAGAGGGTGCTGGGGCCAACGTCCTGACTTTC
.,TRBV7-3,TRBJ1-2,.,CACSVGGIGGYTF,TGTGCCTGCAGCGTCGGGGGGATAGGCGGCTACACCTTC
.,TRBV5-1,TRBJ2-5,TRBD2,CASSGSGRDQETQYF,TGCGCCAGCAGTGGGAGCGGGAGGGACCAAGAGACCCAGTACTTC